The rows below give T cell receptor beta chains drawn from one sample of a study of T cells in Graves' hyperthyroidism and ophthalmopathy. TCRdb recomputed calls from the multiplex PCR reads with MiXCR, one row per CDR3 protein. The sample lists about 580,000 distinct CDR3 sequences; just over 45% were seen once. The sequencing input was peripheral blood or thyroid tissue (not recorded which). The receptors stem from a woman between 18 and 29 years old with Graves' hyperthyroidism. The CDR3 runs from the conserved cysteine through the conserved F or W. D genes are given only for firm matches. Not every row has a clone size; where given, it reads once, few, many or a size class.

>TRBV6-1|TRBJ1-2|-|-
CASRTSGYGYTF
TGTGCCAGCAGGACTAGCGGATACGGCTACACCTTC
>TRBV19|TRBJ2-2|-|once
CASRPPGNAFTGELFF
TGTGCCAGTAGACCCCCGGGGAACGCTTTCACCGGGGAGCTGTTTTTT
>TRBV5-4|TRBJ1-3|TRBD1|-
CASSITGGQGGNTIYF
TGTGCCAGCAGCATAACAGGGGGCCAAGGGGGAAACACCATATATTTT
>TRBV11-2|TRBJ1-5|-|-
CASSLASYGNQPQHF
TGTGCCAGCAGCTTAGCTAGCTACGGCAATCAGCCCCAGCATTTT
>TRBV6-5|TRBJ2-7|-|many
CASSSTGGNYEQYF
TGTGCCAGCAGTTCGACAGGAGGAAACTACGAGCAGTACTTC
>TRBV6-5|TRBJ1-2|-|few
CASSFTRGGGYTF
TGTGCCAGCAGTTTCACTCGGGGGGGGGGCTACACCTTC
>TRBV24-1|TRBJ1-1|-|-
CATRGGSSTEAFF
TGCGCCACAAGAGGTGGGTCGAGCACTGAAGCTTTCTTT
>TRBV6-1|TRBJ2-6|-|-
CASSEAQGASVLTF
TGTGCCAGCAGTGAAGCCCAAGGGGCCAGCGTCCTGACTTTC
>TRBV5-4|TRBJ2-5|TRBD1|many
CASDRACHQETQYF
TGTGCCTCCGACAGGGCGTGCCACCAAGAGACCCAGTACTTC
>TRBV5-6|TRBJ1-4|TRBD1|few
CASSSGGTGKKLFF
TGTGCCAGCAGCTCAGGGGGCACCGGTAAAAAACTGTTTTTT
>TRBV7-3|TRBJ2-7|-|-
CASAARSPRDAYEQYF
TGTGCCAGCGCGGCCCGATCTCCGCGGGACGCCTACGAGCAGTACTTC
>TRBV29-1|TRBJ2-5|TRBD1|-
CSVVRTGGQETQYF
TGCAGCGTTGTTCGGACAGGGGGTCAAGAGACCCAGTACTTC
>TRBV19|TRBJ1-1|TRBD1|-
CAVGQNHGAFF
TGTGCAGTGGGACAGAATCATGGAGCTTTCTTT
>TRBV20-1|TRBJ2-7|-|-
CSARISIRGTYEQYF
TGCAGTGCTAGAATCTCGATTCGGGGGACCTACGAGCAGTACTTC
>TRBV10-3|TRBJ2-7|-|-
CAISPGAYEQYF
TGTGCCATCAGTCCGGGGGCCTACGAGCAGTACTTC
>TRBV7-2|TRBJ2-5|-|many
CASSPRRGGGSEETQYF
TGTGCCAGCAGCCCCCGGAGGGGTGGAGGTAGTGAGGAGACCCAGTACTTC
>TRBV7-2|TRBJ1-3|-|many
CASSLVPNTGGNTIYF
TGTGCCAGCAGCTTAGTTCCAAATACAGGGGGAAACACCATATATTTT
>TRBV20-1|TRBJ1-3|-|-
CSAPWGNDGNTIYF
TGCAGTGCCCCCTGGGGAAATGATGGAAACACCATATATTTT
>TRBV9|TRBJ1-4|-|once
CASTPTNEKLFF
TGTGCCAGCACTCCCACTAATGAAAAACTGTTTTTT
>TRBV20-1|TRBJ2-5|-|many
CSALSRETQYF
TGCAGTGCCCTCTCTCGAGAGACCCAGTACTTC
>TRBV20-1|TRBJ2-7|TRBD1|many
CSAKGQLDEQYF
TGCAGTGCTAAGGGACAGCTGGACGAGCAGTACTTC
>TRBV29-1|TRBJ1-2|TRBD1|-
CSAGQNYGYTF
TGCAGCGCGGGACAGAACTATGGCTACACCTTC
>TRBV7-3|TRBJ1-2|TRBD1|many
CASSLTGIGGAIYGYTF
TGTGCCAGCAGCTTAACCGGGATAGGGGGCGCAATCTATGGCTACACCTTC
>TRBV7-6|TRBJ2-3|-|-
CASSLRADTQYF
TGTGCCAGCAGCTTACGTGCAGATACGCAGTATTTT
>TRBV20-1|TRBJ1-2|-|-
CSASSPDKFGYTF
TGCAGTGCCAGCAGCCCTGACAAGTTCGGCTACACCTTC
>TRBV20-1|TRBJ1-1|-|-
CSASWGGENTEAFF
TGCAGTGCAAGCTGGGGCGGGGAGAACACTGAAGCTTTCTTT
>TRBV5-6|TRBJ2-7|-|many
CASNLLGDGAYEQYF
TGTGCCAGCAACCTGCTGGGGGACGGGGCCTACGAGCAGTACTTC
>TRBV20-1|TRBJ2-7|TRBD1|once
CSLTGDEQYF
TGCAGCTTAACAGGGGACGAGCAGTACTTC
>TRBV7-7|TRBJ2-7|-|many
CASSTQWNYEQYF
TGTGCTAGCAGCACCCAATGGAACTACGAGCAGTACTTC
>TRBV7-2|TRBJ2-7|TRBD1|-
CASSLVGDRAITYEQYF
TGTGCCAGCAGCTTAGTAGGGGACAGGGCGATCACCTACGAGCAGTACTTC
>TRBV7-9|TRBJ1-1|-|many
CASSDRLKTEAFF
TGTGCCAGCAGCGACAGACTAAAAACTGAAGCTTTCTTT
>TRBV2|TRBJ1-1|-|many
CASSPDRTEAFF
TGTGCCAGCAGTCCCGACCGAACTGAAGCTTTCTTT
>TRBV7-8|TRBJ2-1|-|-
CASSSPWNEQFF
TGTGCCAGCAGCTCCCCGTGGAATGAGCAGTTCTTC
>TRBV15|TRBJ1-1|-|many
CATSRDTYGGEAFF
TGTGCCACCAGCAGAGATACGTACGGGGGGGAAGCTTTCTTT
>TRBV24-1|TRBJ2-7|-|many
CATLRDNRSYEQYF
TGTGCCACCTTAAGGGACAACCGCTCCTACGAGCAGTACTTC
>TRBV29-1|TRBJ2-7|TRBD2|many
CSARMSGKPYEQYF
TGCAGCGCTAGGATGAGCGGGAAGCCCTACGAGCAGTACTTC
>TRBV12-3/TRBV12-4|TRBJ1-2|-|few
CATEGTEPGYTF
TGTGCCACCGAAGGGACTGAACCTGGCTACACCTTC
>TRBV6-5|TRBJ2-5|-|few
CASSYSTLETQYF
TGTGCCAGCAGTTACTCAACTTTAGAGACCCAGTACTTC
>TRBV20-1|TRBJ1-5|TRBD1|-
CSAPVQGGQPQHF
TGCAGTGCTCCCGTACAGGGGGGGCAGCCCCAGCATTTT
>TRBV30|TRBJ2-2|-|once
CAWSLGNTGELFF
TGTGCCTGGAGCCTTGGTAACACCGGGGAGCTGTTTTTT
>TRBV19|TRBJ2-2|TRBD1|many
CASSRGQGSTGELFF
TGTGCCAGTAGTAGAGGACAGGGGAGCACCGGGGAGCTGTTTTTT
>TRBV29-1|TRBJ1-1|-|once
CSEPRAYPSTEAFF
TGCAGCGAACCCCGGGCCTATCCCTCCACTGAAGCTTTCTTT
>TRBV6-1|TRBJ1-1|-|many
CASSENWSSNTEAFF
TGTGCCAGCAGTGAAAATTGGTCAAGCAACACTGAAGCTTTCTTT
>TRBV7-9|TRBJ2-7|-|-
CASSLPDGHEQYF
TGTGCCAGCAGCTTACCGGACGGACACGAGCAGTACTTC
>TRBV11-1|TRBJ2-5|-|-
CASSKGGRADTQYF
TGCGCCAGCAGCAAGGGGGGGCGGGCAGATACGCAGTACTTC
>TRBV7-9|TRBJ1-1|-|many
CASSLGVDAFF
TGTGCCAGCAGCTTGGGGGTTGATGCTTTCTTT
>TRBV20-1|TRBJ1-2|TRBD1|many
CSGNDRGGQDGYTF
TGCAGTGGAAACGACAGGGGGGGGCAAGATGGCTACACCTTC
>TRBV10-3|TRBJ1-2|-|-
CAITSTGIGVVGYTF
TGTGCCATCACCTCAACAGGGATCGGGGTGGTTGGCTACACCTTC
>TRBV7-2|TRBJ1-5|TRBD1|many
CASSLTGSGQPQHF
TGTGCCAGCAGCTTGACAGGGTCAGGACAGCCCCAGCATTTT
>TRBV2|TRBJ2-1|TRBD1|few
CASSGQGGGEQFF
TGTGCCAGCAGTGGACAGGGGGGTGGTGAGCAGTTCTTC
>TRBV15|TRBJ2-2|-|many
CATSRDRFNTGELFF
TGTGCCACCAGCAGGGACAGATTTAACACCGGGGAGCTGTTTTTT